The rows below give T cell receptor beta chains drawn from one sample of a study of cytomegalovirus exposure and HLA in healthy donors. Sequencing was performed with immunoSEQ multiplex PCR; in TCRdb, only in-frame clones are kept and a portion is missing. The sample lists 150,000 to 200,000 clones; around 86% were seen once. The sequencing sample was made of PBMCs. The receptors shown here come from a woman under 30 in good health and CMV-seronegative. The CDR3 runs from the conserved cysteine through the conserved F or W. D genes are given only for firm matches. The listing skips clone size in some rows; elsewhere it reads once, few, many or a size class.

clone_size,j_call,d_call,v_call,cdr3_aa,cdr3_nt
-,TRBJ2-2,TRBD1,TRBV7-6,CASSRGQGYTGELFF,TGTGCCAGCAGTCGTGGACAGGGGTACACCGGGGAGCTGTTTTTT
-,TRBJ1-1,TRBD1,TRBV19,CASSPKTGGNTEAFF,TGTGCCAGTAGTCCGAAGACAGGGGGGAACACTGAAGCTTTCTTT
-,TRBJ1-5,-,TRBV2,CASERGGTTFNQPQHF,TGTGCCAGCGAGCGCGGGGGCACAACGTTCAATCAGCCCCAGCATTTT
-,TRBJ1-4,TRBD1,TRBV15,CATSADRANEKLFF,TGTGCCACCAGCGCGGACAGGGCTAATGAAAAACTGTTTTTT
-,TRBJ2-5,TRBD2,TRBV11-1,CASSTTAGLQETQYF,TGTGCCAGCAGTACAACAGCGGGGCTACAAGAGACCCAGTACTTC
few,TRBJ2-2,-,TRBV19,CASSIGSYTGELFF,TGTGCCAGTAGTATAGGCAGTTACACCGGGGAGCTGTTTTTT
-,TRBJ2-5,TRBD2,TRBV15,CATSRGGSGAETQYF,TGTGCCACCAGCAGAGGTGGGAGCGGGGCAGAGACCCAGTACTTC
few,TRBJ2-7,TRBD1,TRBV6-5,CASSYYGTGAYEQYF,TGTGCCAGCAGTTACTATGGGACAGGGGCCTACGAGCAGTACTTC
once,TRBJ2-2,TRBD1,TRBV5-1,CASSSRTGLIGGELFF,TGCGCCAGCAGCTCCAGGACAGGGTTAATTGGCGGGGAGCTGTTTTTT
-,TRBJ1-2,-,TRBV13,CASSLQDFGYTF,TGTGCCAGCAGCTTACAGGATTTTGGCTACACCTTC
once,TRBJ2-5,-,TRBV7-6,CASSRKIRQVRVQETQYF,TGTGCCAGCAGCCGCAAAATACGACAGGTTAGGGTACAAGAGACCCAGTACTTC
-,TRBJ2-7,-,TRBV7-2,CASSRALLAGLYEQYF,TGTGCCAGCAGCCGGGCCCTTCTTGCGGGGCTCTACGAGCAGTACTTC
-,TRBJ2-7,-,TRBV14,CASSLGRAVEQYF,TGTGCCAGCAGCCTCGGAAGAGCGGTCGAGCAGTACTTC
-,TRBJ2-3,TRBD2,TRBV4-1,CASSRAGTSGGLHTQYF,TGCGCCAGCAGCCGAGCCGGGACTAGCGGGGGATTACATACGCAGTATTTT
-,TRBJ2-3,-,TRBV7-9,CASSPLDGVDTQYF,TGTGCCAGCAGCCCGCTAGATGGCGTGGATACGCAGTATTTT
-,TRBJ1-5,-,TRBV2,CASTLAGQPQHF,TGTGCCAGCACGTTGGCGGGTCAGCCCCAGCATTTT
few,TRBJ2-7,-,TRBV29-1,CSVSHSASADEQYF,TGCAGCGTATCCCATAGTGCTAGCGCGGACGAGCAGTACTTC
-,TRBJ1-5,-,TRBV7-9,CASSLVGQEPQHF,TGTGCCAGCAGCTTAGTGGGGCAGGAGCCCCAGCATTTT
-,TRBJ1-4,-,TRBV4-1,CASSHGRGVTNEKLFF,TGCGCCAGCAGCCACGGCCGCGGGGTAACTAATGAAAAACTGTTTTTT
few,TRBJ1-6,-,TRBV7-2,CASSPGQYNSPLHF,TGTGCCAGCAGCCCCGGACAGTATAATTCACCCCTCCACTTT
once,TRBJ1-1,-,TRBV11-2,CASSLRRDTEAFF,TGTGCCAGCAGCTTAAGGCGGGACACTGAAGCTTTCTTT
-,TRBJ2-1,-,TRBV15,CATQDGVSSYNEQFF,TGTGCCACTCAGGACGGGGTGAGCTCCTACAATGAGCAGTTCTTC
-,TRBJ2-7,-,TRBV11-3,CASSLPGSYEQYF,TGTGCCAGCAGCTTACCAGGCTCCTACGAGCAGTACTTC
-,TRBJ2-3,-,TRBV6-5,CASSPSTDTQYF,TGTGCCAGCAGCCCTAGCACAGATACGCAGTATTTT
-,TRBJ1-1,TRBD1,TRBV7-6,CASSPRPQGAEAFF,TGTGCCAGCAGCCCGCGTCCGCAGGGGGCTGAAGCTTTCTTT
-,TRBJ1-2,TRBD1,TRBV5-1,CASSSLDRGQDYGYTF,TGCGCCAGCAGCTCGTTGGACAGGGGGCAGGACTATGGCTACACCTTC
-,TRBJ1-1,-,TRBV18,CASRQGTEAFF,TGTGCCAGCCGGCAGGGTACTGAAGCTTTCTTT
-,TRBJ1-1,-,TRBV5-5,CASSFGTEAFF,TGTGCCAGCAGCTTCGGCACTGAAGCTTTCTTT
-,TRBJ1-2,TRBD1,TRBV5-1,CASSYLTGGSYGYTF,TGCGCCAGCAGCTACCTGACAGGGGGCTCCTATGGCTACACCTTC
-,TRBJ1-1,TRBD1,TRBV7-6,CASSPRDRGNTEAFF,TGTGCCAGCAGCCCCCGGGACAGGGGCAACACTGAAGCTTTCTTT
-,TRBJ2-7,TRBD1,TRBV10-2,CASSERDRSYEQYF,TGCGCCAGCAGTGAGAGGGACAGGTCCTACGAGCAGTACTTC
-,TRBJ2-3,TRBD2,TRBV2,CASKRLAAASTDTQYF,TGTGCCAGCAAGCGACTAGCGGCCGCTAGCACAGATACGCAGTATTTT
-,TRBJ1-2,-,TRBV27,CASSFSSNYGYTF,TGTGCCAGCAGTTTTTCTTCTAACTATGGCTACACCTTC
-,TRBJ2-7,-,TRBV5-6,CASSSTGGEQYF,TGTGCCAGCAGCTCCACAGGTGGCGAGCAGTACTTC
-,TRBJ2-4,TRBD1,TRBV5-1,CASSPGTGDAKNIQYF,TGCGCCAGCAGCCCGGGGACAGGGGACGCCAAAAACATTCAGTACTTC
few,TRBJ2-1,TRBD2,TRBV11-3,CASSPSGLYNEQFF,TGTGCCAGCAGCCCTAGCGGGCTTTACAATGAGCAGTTCTTC
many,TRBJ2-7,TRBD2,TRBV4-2,CASSQDGGGPYEQYF,TGTGCCAGCAGCCAAGACGGCGGGGGGCCCTACGAGCAGTACTTC
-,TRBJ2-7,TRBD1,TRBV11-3,CASSPPGQTFTKQYF,TGTGCCAGCAGCCCTCCGGGACAGACTTTTACGAAGCAGTACTTC
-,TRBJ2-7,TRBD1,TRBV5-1,CASRQLGAGGELSSYEQYF,TGCGCCAGCAGACAACTTGGGGCAGGGGGCGAATTGAGTTCCTACGAGCAGTACTTC
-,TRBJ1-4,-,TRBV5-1,CASRLESTNEKLFF,TGCGCCAGCAGACTAGAATCAACTAATGAAAAACTGTTTTTT
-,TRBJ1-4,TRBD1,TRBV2,CAITIGTDASHEKLFF,TGTGCCATAACGATCGGGACAGACGCCTCCCATGAAAAACTGTTTTTT
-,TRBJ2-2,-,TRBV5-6,CASSYDRTRNTGELFF,TGTGCCAGCAGCTACGACAGGACTCGGAACACCGGGGAGCTGTTTTTT
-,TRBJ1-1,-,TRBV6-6,CASSSPDKNTEAFF,TGTGCCAGCAGTTCCCCAGACAAGAACACTGAAGCTTTCTTT
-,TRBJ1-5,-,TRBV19,CASSPRDINSNQPQHF,TGTGCCAGTAGTCCCCGGGACATTAATAGCAATCAGCCCCAGCATTTT
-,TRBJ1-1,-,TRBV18,CASSPPEVPGMNTEAFF,TGTGCCAGCTCACCACCCGAAGTCCCAGGGATGAACACTGAAGCTTTCTTT
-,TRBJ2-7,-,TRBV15,CATSRDGGLLVHYEQYF,TGTGCCACCAGCAGAGATGGGGGCCTCCTAGTCCACTACGAGCAGTACTTC
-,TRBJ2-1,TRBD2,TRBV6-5,CASSYGGTRRNEQFF,TGTGCCAGCAGTTACGGAGGGACTAGGAGGAATGAGCAGTTCTTC
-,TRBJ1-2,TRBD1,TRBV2,CASNEGARGAYGYTF,TGTGCCAGCAATGAGGGGGCGCGGGGGGCGTATGGCTACACCTTC